This T cell receptor beta chain is from a study of CD8 T cells in Susac syndrome. Looking at the study overall: At the time of blood draw, patients with Susac syndrome were therapy-naive, receiving corticosteroids, or receiving intravenous immunoglobulin alone.

The RNA input was about 0.5 to 1 ug, and it was reverse transcribed with random hexamers. An immunoSEQ multiplex PCR amplified TCR beta CDR3 over 54 Vbeta and 13 Jbeta. Using its own MiXCR run on the immunoSEQ multiplex PCR reads, TCRdb lists one record per CDR3 protein. The sample has 100,000 to 150,000 distinct CDR3 sequences, more than 90% seen once. Germline-derived CDR1 and CDR2 are KGHSH and LQKENI. V was shortened by 4 bases and J by 8 bases, with 6 bases between the two germline ends. This CDR3 is built from 11 residues. This sequence originates from a human donor with Susac syndrome. The rearrangement joins TRBV18 to TRBJ2-1; D is unclear. The sequenced material came from CD8+ T cells from PBMCs. CDR3 in DNA: TGTGCCAGCTCACAGACCGATGAGCAGTTCTTC. It specifies CASSQTDEQFF.